The 32 T cell receptor beta chains reported below all come from one sample, sequenced in a study of CD4 T cells in relation to SARS-CoV-2 and coronaviruses. These TCRs are of unknown antigen specificity. Only in-frame clones appear in the TCRdb table, and some are missing; sequencing was by immunoSEQ multiplex PCR. The sample consists of about 26,000 clones, roughly 76% of them appearing once. CD4+ T cells from unexposed donors were obtained before the COVID-19 pandemic (2011-2018). After about 10 days of culture, CD4+ T cells were isolated. Sequencing input: CD4+ T cells from PBMCs, cultured in vitro. Receptors originate from a human donor in good health.

This chain joins TRBV4-1 and TRBJ1-2; D call uncertain. Germline V gene data show CDR1 as MGHRA and CDR2 as YSYEKL. The CDR3 is 14 residues long. Trimming took 0 bases from V and 4 from J, leaving 9 bases between them. The CDR3 loop is CASSQELRLYGYTF. In DNA, the CDR3 is TGCGCCAGCAGCCAAGAACTACGTCTCTATGGCTACACCTTC.

The chain recombines TRBV7-8 with TRBJ1-4; TRBD1 might be the D (6 bases). CDR1 is SGHVS, CDR2 FQNEAQ, per germline. The CDR3 sequence is 14 residues long. V was shortened by 1 base and J by 3 bases, with 6 bases between the two germline ends. DNA for the CDR3: TGTGCCAGCAGCTTAGGGACAGCTAATGAAAAACTGTTTTTT. Its protein product is CASSLGTANEKLFF. The full variable domain, with the rest looked up from reference TRBV7-8 and TRBJ1-4, is GAGVSQSPRYKVAKRGQDVALRCDPISGHVSLFWYQQALGQGPEFLTYFQNEAQLDKSGLPSDRFFAERPEGSVSTLKIQRTQQEDSAVYLCASSLGTANEKLFFGSGTQLSVL.

This chain joins TRBV12-5 and TRBJ2-2; D call uncertain. Germline CDR1 reads LGHNT; CDR2 reads FRNRAP. V lost 6 bases and J lost 2, with 16 bases in between. This CDR3 has 16 residues. In nucleotides, the CDR3 is TGTGCTAGTGGAGTGTCGGGCCCCCTTAACACCGGGGAGCTGTTTTTT. This encodes CASGVSGPLNTGELFF.

The V call is TRBV2, the J call TRBJ1-1; D gene ambiguous. V gave up 2 bases and J gave up 5 bases, with 12 bases separating them. This CDR3 contains 14 residues. Germline CDR1 is SNHLY and CDR2 is FYNNEI. CDR3 region: CASSENGKETEAFF. For the CDR3, the DNA is TGTGCCAGCAGTGAAAACGGGAAGGAGACTGAAGCTTTCTTT.

This chain connects TRBV6-1 to TRBJ1-6; D unclear. Germline V gives CDR1 MNHNS, CDR2 SASEGT. The CDR3 is 16 residues long. Deletions cut 1 base from V and 10 bases from J, with 17 bases between. CDR3 bases: TGTGCCAGCAGTGAAGTGAGGATTCGACCGGGATCACCCCTCCACTTT. Its translation: CASSEVRIRPGSPLHF.

The V gene is TRBV18, the J gene TRBJ2-3; D may be TRBD1 or TRBD2 (6 bases each). The V gene lost 5 bases and the J gene lost 3 bases, with 12 bases spanning the gap. The CDR3 spans 14 residues. Germline CDR1 reads KGHSH; CDR2 reads LQKENI. The DNA of the CDR3 is TGTGCCAGCTCAGCTCGAGGGGGGACAGATACGCAGTATTTT. It yields the protein CASSARGGTDTQYF.

CDR3 in DNA: TGTGCCAGCAGCTTACAACTAGGAGATACGCAGTATTTT. Amino acid sequence: CASSLQLGDTQYF. The chain links TRBV7-9 to TRBJ2-3, with D perhaps matching TRBD2 (5 bases). Germline lookup yields CDR1 SEHNR and CDR2 FQNEAQ (reference sequence). The germline V and J ends were trimmed by 2 bases and 5 bases, with 8 bases remaining between them. The CDR3 has 13 residues.

The chain joins TRBV19 to TRBJ1-6, with TRBD1 matching 8 bases. The length of the CDR3 is 15 residues. Germline values: CDR1 LNHDA, CDR2 SQIVND (reference sequence). V shed 5 bases, J shed 6 bases, and the junction held 6 bases outside the gene matches. The CDR3 here is CASSRGTGLNSPLHF. CDR3 DNA sequence: TGTGCCAGTAGTCGTGGGACAGGACTTAATTCACCCCTCCACTTT.

CDR3 loop: CASSVGADTQYF. In DNA form, the CDR3 reads TGTGCCAGCAGCGTGGGGGCAGATACGCAGTATTTT. The gene calls are TRBV9 and TRBJ2-3; D may correspond to TRBD1 or TRBD2 (5 bases each). Trimming left V 2 bases short and J 4 bases short, with 5 bases between. The CDR3 is 12 amino acids. CDR1 SGDLS and CDR2 YYNGEE come from the germline V gene. Complete variable domain (other parts from reference TRBV9 and TRBJ2-3): DSGVTQTPKHLITATGQRVTLRCSPRSGDLSVYWYQQSLDQGLQFLIQYYNGEERAKGNILERFSAQQFPDLHSELNLSSLELGDSALYFCASSVGADTQYFGPGTRLTVL.

The V gene is TRBV2, the J gene TRBJ2-1; the D gene is possibly TRBD2 (6 bases). Germline loops: CDR1 SNHLY, CDR2 FYNNEI. V was clipped by 4 bases and J by 8 bases, with 18 bases between them. The CDR3 sequence is 15 residues long. CDR3 loop: CASSVFGTHRDEQFF. The CDR3 DNA is TGTGCCAGCAGTGTTTTTGGGACTCACCGGGATGAGCAGTTCTTC. Using reference TRBV2 and TRBJ2-1 for the parts outside the CDR3, the full variable domain is EPEVTQTPSHQVTQMGQEVILRCVPISNHLYFYWYRQILGQKVEFLVSFYNNEISEKSEIFDDQFSVERPDGSNFTLKIRSTKLEDSAMYFCASSVFGTHRDEQFFGPGTRLTVL.

This clone appeared a few times. This chain connects TRBV27 to TRBJ2-2, with D unclear. The CDR3 covers 13 residues. The germline V gene has CDR1 MNHEY and CDR2 SMNVEV (reference sequence). V was pared by 4 bases and J by 7 bases, with 10 bases between. The CDR3 DNA sequence: TGTGCCAGCAGTTCGTGGGTGAACGGGGAGCTGTTTTTT. Translated: CASSSWVNGELFF.

The chain links TRBV29-1 to TRBJ1-3, with a possible D match to TRBD1 (5 bases). There are 14 residues in the CDR3. CDR1 is SQVTM, CDR2 ANQGSEA, per germline. Trimming stripped 7 bases from V and 0 bases from J, with 13 bases between. The CDR3 is CSAGGANSGNTIYF. The CDR3 nucleotides are TGCAGCGCCGGCGGGGCGAACTCTGGAAACACCATATATTTT. Based on the CDR3 plus reference TRBV29-1 and TRBJ1-3, the full variable domain is SAVISQKPSRDICQRGTSLTIQCQVDSQVTMMFWYRQQPGQSLTLIATANQGSEATYESGFVIDKFPISRPNLTFSTLTVSNMSPEDSSIYLCSAGGANSGNTIYFGEGSWLTVV.

The chain has TRBV6-5 and TRBJ1-3, with 8 positions matching TRBD1. Germline-derived CDR1 and CDR2 are MNHEY and SVGAGI. The CDR3 is 16 residues long. V lost 0 bases and J lost 5; bases outside the gene matches: 6. The CDR3, as DNA: TGTGCCAGCAGTTACTCAGTACAGGGGGAAAGAAACACCATATATTTT. The encoded protein is CASSYSVQGERNTIYF.

CDR3 sequence reads: CASSPWAGSNTGELFF. CDR3 coding DNA: TGTGCCAGTAGTCCATGGGCCGGGTCGAACACCGGGGAGCTGTTTTTT. The chain recombines TRBV19 with TRBJ2-2, with D unclear. V lost 5 bases and J 0 bases, leaving 13 bases between the germline ends. This CDR3 comprises 16 residues. Germline V gives CDR1 LNHDA, CDR2 SQIVND (reference sequence).

This chain links TRBV5-1 with TRBJ2-2; tentative D call: TRBD1 (6 bases). V gave up 2 bases and J gave up 5 bases, with 13 bases separating them. The CDR3 totals 15 residues. Germline lookup yields CDR1 SGHRS and CDR2 YFSETQ. CDR3 residues: CASSLRDMRTGELFF. DNA of the CDR3: TGCGCCAGCAGCTTACGGGACATGAGAACCGGGGAGCTGTTTTTT.

V is TRBV6-1 and J is TRBJ2-1; 8 bases align to TRBD1. This CDR3 is 16 amino acids long. V lost 0 bases, J lost 2 bases, and 3 bases stayed unmatched. The germline V gene encodes CDR1 MNHNS and CDR2 SASEGT. In nucleotides, the CDR3 is TGTGCCAGCAGTGAAGCTTCAGGGGGCCCCTACAATGAGCAGTTCTTC. This codes for CASSEASGGPYNEQFF.

V is TRBV19 and J is TRBJ1-5; TRBD1 matches at 7 bases. The ends lost 9 bases at V and 0 bases at J; junction bases unmatched: 8. This CDR3 is built from 15 residues. The germline gives CDR1 LNHDA, CDR2 SQIVND (reference sequence). The CDR3 loop is CASSGQIHSNQPQHF. CDR3 DNA sequence: TGTGCCAGCTCGGGACAGATTCATAGCAATCAGCCCCAGCATTTT. Complete variable domain (other parts from reference TRBV19 and TRBJ1-5): DGGITQSPKYLFRKEGQNVTLSCEQNLNHDAMYWYRQDPGQGLRLIYYSQIVNDFQKGDIAEGYSVSREKKESFPLTVTSAQKNPTAFYLCASSGQIHSNQPQHFGDGTRLSIL.

This clone was detected once. The chain uses TRBV7-2 and TRBJ2-1; D tentatively reads TRBD1 or TRBD2 (5 bases each). Germline CDR1 and CDR2: SGHTA and FQGNSA. The CDR3 spans 18 residues. The germline V and J ends were trimmed by 0 bases and 0 bases, with 15 bases remaining between them. The CDR3 DNA is TGTGCCAGCAGCTTAGCACGAGGGGATGGGGGCTCCTACAATGAGCAGTTCTTC. This codes for CASSLARGDGGSYNEQFF. The full variable domain, its missing parts supplied by reference TRBV7-2 and TRBJ2-1, is GAGVSQSPSNKVTEKGKDVELRCDPISGHTALYWYRQSLGQGLEFLIYFQGNSAPDKSGLPSDRFSAERTGGSVSTLTIQRTQQEDSAVYLCASSLARGDGGSYNEQFFGPGTRLTVL.

The chain joins TRBV7-2 to TRBJ1-2; 8 bases are shared with TRBD1. Unmatched junction bases numbered 4, after V lost 5 bases and J lost 2 bases. In germline, CDR1 is SGHTA, CDR2 FQGNSA. There are 14 residues in the CDR3. CDR3 protein: CASSVDRGNYGYTF. CDR3 DNA: TGTGCCAGCAGCGTCGACAGGGGAAACTATGGCTACACCTTC.

In nucleotides, the CDR3 is TGTGCCAGCAGTGAGGTCGGGGACCTACCCCAAGAGACCCAGTACTTC. Translating gives CASSEVGDLPQETQYF. The chain couples TRBV6-1 to TRBJ2-5, with D perhaps TRBD1 or TRBD2 (5 bases each). This CDR3 region has 16 residues. V was trimmed by 3 bases and J by 1 base, leaving 15 bases between them. Germline V gene lookup returns CDR1 MNHNS and CDR2 SASEGT.

This rearrangement joins TRBV2 to TRBJ2-5, with TRBD2 identical over 8 bases. This CDR3 is built from 15 residues. CDR1 SNHLY and CDR2 FYNNEI come from the germline V gene. V shed 4 bases, J shed 6 bases, and the junction held 10 bases outside the gene matches. CDR3 sequence reads: CASSGGLAGLKTQYF. The CDR3 DNA reads TGTGCCAGCAGTGGAGGGCTAGCGGGTTTAAAGACCCAGTACTTC.

V and J are TRBV12-3 or TRBV12-4 and TRBJ2-7; D gene unclear. The CDR3 has 13 residues. The V and J ends lost 5 bases and 3 bases respectively, with 11 bases between them. CDR3 bases: TGTGCCAGCAGTCACGCGGTGGTCTACGAGCAGTACTTC. It encodes CASSHAVVYEQYF.

V gene TRBV12-3 or TRBV12-4 combines with J gene TRBJ1-1; D call uncertain. The CDR3 has 13 amino acids. The V and J ends lost 3 bases and 7 bases respectively, with 12 bases between them. The CDR3 sequence: CASSLAGRGEAFF. The CDR3 coding sequence is TGTGCCAGCAGTTTGGCGGGCCGAGGTGAAGCTTTCTTT.

The V gene is TRBV12-5, the J gene TRBJ1-4, with 9 positions matching TRBD1. The trim removed 5 bases at V and 4 bases at J, leaving 17 bases unmatched. This CDR3 is built from 19 residues. Germline-derived CDR1 and CDR2 are LGHNT and FRNRAP. The CDR3 DNA sequence: TGTGCTAGTGGTATACTGCCGGGACAGGGTACAATTCGTAATGAAAAACTGTTTTTT. Its protein is CASGILPGQGTIRNEKLFF.

This clone was observed a handful of times. This rearrangement joins TRBV18 to TRBJ1-5; D perhaps matches TRBD1 (5 bases). Trimming pared 6 bases from V and 6 bases from J, leaving 18 bases between. The CDR3 runs to 15 residues. In germline, CDR1 is KGHSH, CDR2 LQKENI. The CDR3 sequence: CASSIGRVSGQPQHF. The DNA of the CDR3 is TGTGCCAGCTCTATTGGCAGGGTTTCTGGTCAGCCCCAGCATTTT. Supplemented by reference TRBV18 and TRBJ1-5, the full variable domain reads NAGVMQNPRHLVRRRGQEARLRCSPMKGHSHVYWYRQLPEEGLKFMVYLQKENIIDESGMPKERFSAEFPKEGPSILRIQQVVRGDSAAYFCASSIGRVSGQPQHFGDGTRLSIL.

The chain is built from TRBV9 and TRBJ2-1; 7 bases align to TRBD2. CDR1 is SGDLS, CDR2 YYNGEE, per germline. The CDR3 runs to 15 residues. After removal of 0 bases from V and 4 bases from J, the junction contained 4 bases not matched to a gene. The CDR3 loop is CASSVDSGMYNEQFF. The CDR3 DNA reads as TGTGCCAGCAGCGTAGACAGCGGGATGTACAATGAGCAGTTCTTC.

This chain links TRBV5-5 with TRBJ1-6, with TRBD1 matching 11 bases. This CDR3 is 16 amino acids long. Germline CDR1 and CDR2: SGHKS and YYEKEE (reference sequence). The junction had 3 bases not matched to a gene; V was cut back by 0 bases and J by 7 bases. DNA of the CDR3: TGTGCCAGCAGCTTGGGGACAGGGGGCTTGAATTCACCCCTCCACTTT. Amino acids: CASSLGTGGLNSPLHF.

Only a few counts were recorded for this clone. This chain links TRBV6-2 or TRBV6-3 with TRBJ1-1, with D unresolved. Germline-derived CDR1 and CDR2 are MNHEY and SVGEGT. CDR3 size: 14 residues. Trimming took off 6 bases at V and 3 bases at J, with 14 bases between the two ends. The CDR3 sequence is CASSRSAGYTEAFF. Written as DNA, the CDR3 is TGTGCCAGCAGCCGAAGCGCCGGCTACACTGAAGCTTTCTTT.

The genes are TRBV28 and TRBJ1-1; 7 nucleotides line up with TRBD1. Per the germline V gene, CDR1 is MDHEN and CDR2 is SYDVKM. V gave up 5 bases and J gave up 5 bases; unmatched junction bases: 5. The CDR3 length is 13 residues. The chain's CDR3 is CASSTGVGTEAFF. CDR3 bases: TGTGCCAGCAGTACAGGGGTAGGAACTGAAGCTTTCTTT.

The rearrangement uses TRBV5-1 and TRBJ2-2; TRBD2 matches 16 bases. The trim removed 4 bases at V and 4 bases at J, leaving 4 bases unmatched. Per the germline V gene, CDR1 is SGHRS and CDR2 is YFSETQ. CDR3 length: 17 amino acids. This CDR3 reads CASSSGTSGGATGELFF. In nucleotides, the CDR3 is TGCGCCAGCAGCAGCGGGACTAGCGGGGGGGCCACCGGGGAGCTGTTTTTT. The variable domain in full, completed from reference TRBV5-1 and TRBJ2-2, reads KAGVTQTPRYLIKTRGQQVTLSCSPISGHRSVSWYQQTPGQGLQFLFEYFSETQRNKGNFPGRFSGRQFSNSRSEMNVSTLELGDSALYLCASSSGTSGGATGELFFGEGSRLTVL.

The CDR3 reads CASSLGGFGEQETQYF. The CDR3, as DNA: TGCGCCAGCAGCTTGGGCGGATTCGGCGAACAAGAGACCCAGTACTTC. The genes are TRBV5-1 and TRBJ2-5; unclear D gene. The germline V gene has CDR1 SGHRS and CDR2 YFSETQ. V was trimmed by 0 bases and J by 2 bases, leaving 14 bases between them. The CDR3 covers 16 residues.

Only a few counts were recorded for this clone. The chain employs TRBV10-3 and TRBJ1-4, with TRBD1 as a possible D gene (6 bases). Trimming removed 7 bases from V and 6 bases from J, with 12 bases in between. The germline V gene encodes CDR1 ENHRY and CDR2 SYGVKD. The CDR3 spans 13 residues. CDR3 in amino acids: CAINRDKDEKLFF. In nucleotides, the CDR3 is TGTGCCATCAACCGGGACAAGGATGAAAAACTGTTTTTT.